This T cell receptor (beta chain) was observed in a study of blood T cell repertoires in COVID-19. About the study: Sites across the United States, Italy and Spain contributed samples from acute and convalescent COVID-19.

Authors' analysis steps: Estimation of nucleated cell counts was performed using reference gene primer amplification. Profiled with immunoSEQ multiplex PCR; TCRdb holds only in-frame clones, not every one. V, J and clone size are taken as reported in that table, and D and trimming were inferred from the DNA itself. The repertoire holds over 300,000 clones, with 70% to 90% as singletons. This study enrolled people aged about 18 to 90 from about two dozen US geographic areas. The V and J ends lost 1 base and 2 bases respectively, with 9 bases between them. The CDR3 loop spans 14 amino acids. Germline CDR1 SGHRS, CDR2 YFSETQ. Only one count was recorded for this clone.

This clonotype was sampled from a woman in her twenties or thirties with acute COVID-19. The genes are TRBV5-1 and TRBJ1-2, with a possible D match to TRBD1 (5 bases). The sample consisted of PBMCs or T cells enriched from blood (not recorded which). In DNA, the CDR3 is TGCGCCAGCAGCTTGTACCGGGGGAACTATGGCTACACCTTC. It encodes CASSLYRGNYGYTF.